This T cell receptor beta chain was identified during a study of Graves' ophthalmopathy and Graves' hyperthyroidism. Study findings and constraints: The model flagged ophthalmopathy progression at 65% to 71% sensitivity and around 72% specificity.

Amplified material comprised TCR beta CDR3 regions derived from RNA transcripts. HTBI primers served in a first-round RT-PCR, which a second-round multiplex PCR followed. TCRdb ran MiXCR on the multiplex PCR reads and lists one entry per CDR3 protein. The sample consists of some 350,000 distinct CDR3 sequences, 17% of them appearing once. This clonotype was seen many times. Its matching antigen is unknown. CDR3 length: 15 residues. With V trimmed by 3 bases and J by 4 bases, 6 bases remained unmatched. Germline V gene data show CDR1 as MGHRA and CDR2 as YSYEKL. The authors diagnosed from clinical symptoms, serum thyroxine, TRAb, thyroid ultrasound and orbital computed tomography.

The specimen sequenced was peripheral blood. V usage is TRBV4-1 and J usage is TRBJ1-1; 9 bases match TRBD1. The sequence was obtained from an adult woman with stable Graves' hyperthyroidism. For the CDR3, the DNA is TGCGCCAGCAGCCATAACGACAGGGGGGGCACTGAAGCTTTCTTT. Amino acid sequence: CASSHNDRGGTEAFF.